What follows is one T cell receptor (beta chain) and its context. Germline CDR1 SQVTM, CDR2 ANQGSEA. The CDR3 extends over 13 amino acids. Trimming cost V 2 bases and J 6 bases, with 10 bases left between them. This sample was taken from a study of Ad26.COV2.S vaccination and SARS-CoV-2 variants. The sample's treatment: roughly 18 received Ad26.COV2.S at low or high dose, single or two shots; 5 received placebo; per-sample allocation not given. Collection of samples fell on day 63 after the first vaccine or placebo injection. TCRdb's table, derived via immunoSEQ multiplex PCR, lists solely in-frame clones and lacks some. The sample lists about 410,000 clones; about 90% were seen once.

The TCR was taken from a person aged 18 to 59 who received the Ad26.COV2.S COVID-19 vaccine or a placebo. Sequenced material: peripheral blood, taken in a trial of Ad26.COV2.S vaccine versus placebo. The rearrangement links TRBV29-1 to TRBJ2-2; D ambiguous. CDR3 residues: CSVETAGPGELFF. The DNA for the CDR3 is TGCAGCGTTGAAACCGCAGGACCCGGGGAGCTGTTTTTT.